This entry concerns a single T cell receptor beta chain. The sample originates from a study of T cell responses to AZD1222 COVID-19 vaccine. Generated by immunoSEQ multiplex PCR, the TCRdb table keeps only in-frame clones and is missing some. Here the sample spans about 270,000 clones, 94% being singletons. Germline-derived CDR1 and CDR2 are MNHEY and SVGAGI. With 7 bases clipped from V and 2 bases from J, the junction kept 7 bases outside the gene matches. This CDR3 contains 15 residues. The receptor comes from an adult who received the AZD1222 COVID-19 vaccine. Sample: peripheral blood, taken 28 days after the second AZD1222 dose. This chain links TRBV6-5 with TRBJ2-2, with TRBD1 identical over 7 bases. The CDR3 here is CASTPTGPNTGELFF. DNA of the CDR3: TGTGCCAGCACCCCGACAGGGCCAAACACCGGGGAGCTGTTTTTT.